The rows below give T cell receptor beta chains drawn from one sample of a study of blood T cell repertoires in COVID-19. Some clones are missing from TCRdb's copy, which holds only in-frame ones; the method was immunoSEQ multiplex PCR. The sample lists nearly 350,000 clones, more than 75% seen once, with roughly 1% in the top ten. The sample comprised PBMCs or T cells enriched from blood (not recorded which). These TCRs come from a woman in her twenties or thirties who had recovered from COVID-19. The conserved cysteine and the conserved F or W are not part of the CDR3 here. The D gene is left open where the match is weak.

d_call: TRBD1
v_call: TRBV11-2
cdr3_length: 15
j_call: TRBJ1-2
cdr3_aa: ASSFRKGKGTAGGYT

d_call: NA
v_call: TRBV28
cdr3_length: 11
j_call: TRBJ1-4
cdr3_aa: ASSLSGDEKLF

d_call: NA
v_call: TRBV5-4
cdr3_length: 14
j_call: TRBJ2-7
cdr3_aa: ASSLGGTGSSYEQY

d_call: TRBD1
v_call: TRBV11-1
cdr3_length: 12
j_call: TRBJ2-5
cdr3_aa: ASSLNRGRETQY

d_call: NA
v_call: TRBV6-5
cdr3_length: 12
j_call: TRBJ1-1
cdr3_aa: ASMGGGRNTEAF

d_call: NA
v_call: TRBV3-1/TRBV3-2
cdr3_length: 18
j_call: TRBJ2-6
cdr3_aa: ASSQDGRGAPLSGANVLT

d_call: NA
v_call: TRBV2
cdr3_length: 11
j_call: TRBJ2-3
cdr3_aa: ASSDVRGDTQY

d_call: TRBD2
v_call: TRBV18
cdr3_length: 15
j_call: TRBJ2-3
cdr3_aa: ASSPIGAGASTDTQY

d_call: NA
v_call: TRBV7-2
cdr3_length: 12
j_call: TRBJ1-3
cdr3_aa: ASSLGGSGNTIY

d_call: TRBD1
v_call: TRBV24-1
cdr3_length: 11
j_call: TRBJ2-7
cdr3_aa: ATRGQGSYEQY

d_call: NA
v_call: TRBV11-3
cdr3_length: 13
j_call: TRBJ2-7
cdr3_aa: ASSGTEQDGYEQY

d_call: NA
v_call: TRBV28
cdr3_length: 12
j_call: TRBJ1-1
cdr3_aa: ASSTWGAMTEAF

d_call: NA
v_call: TRBV19
cdr3_length: 11
j_call: TRBJ2-2
cdr3_aa: ASSHKNTGELF

d_call: NA
v_call: TRBV19
cdr3_length: 12
j_call: TRBJ1-1
cdr3_aa: ASRLAARDTEAF

d_call: NA
v_call: TRBV3-1/TRBV3-2
cdr3_length: 14
j_call: TRBJ1-3
cdr3_aa: ASSQRPGAPGNTIY

d_call: NA
v_call: TRBV5-1
cdr3_length: 12
j_call: TRBJ2-7
cdr3_aa: ASSLYRSSYEQY

d_call: NA
v_call: TRBV29-1
cdr3_length: 10
j_call: TRBJ1-2
cdr3_aa: SVEGIASGYT

d_call: TRBD2
v_call: TRBV6-5
cdr3_length: 14
j_call: TRBJ2-1
cdr3_aa: ASSFPKRGGRGEQF

d_call: NA
v_call: TRBV5-6
cdr3_length: 14
j_call: TRBJ1-2
cdr3_aa: ASSSLAEASNYGYT

d_call: TRBD2
v_call: TRBV19
cdr3_length: 14
j_call: TRBJ2-5
cdr3_aa: ASTTGLAGSQETQY

d_call: NA
v_call: TRBV4-3
cdr3_length: 13
j_call: TRBJ1-1
cdr3_aa: ASSQDYGGYTEAF

d_call: NA
v_call: TRBV27
cdr3_length: 13
j_call: TRBJ2-2
cdr3_aa: ASRQGSMGGGELF

d_call: TRBD1
v_call: TRBV27
cdr3_length: 11
j_call: TRBJ1-6
cdr3_aa: ASKQQGNSPLH

d_call: NA
v_call: TRBV28
cdr3_length: 16
j_call: TRBJ1-6
cdr3_aa: ASSGRTGGGGGDSPLH

d_call: TRBD1
v_call: TRBV6-2/TRBV6-3
cdr3_length: 16
j_call: TRBJ1-1
cdr3_aa: ASSYPSPGQGVDTEAF

d_call: TRBD1
v_call: TRBV12-5
cdr3_length: 14
j_call: TRBJ2-7
cdr3_aa: ASGLTGTGRPKEQY

d_call: TRBD1
v_call: TRBV2
cdr3_length: 13
j_call: TRBJ1-1
cdr3_aa: ASKGQGIYDTEAF

d_call: NA
v_call: TRBV7-2
cdr3_length: 14
j_call: TRBJ1-1
cdr3_aa: ASSLELLAGVTEAF

d_call: NA
v_call: TRBV4-1
cdr3_length: 15
j_call: TRBJ1-6
cdr3_aa: ASSQGTLVGGWSPLH

d_call: NA
v_call: TRBV2
cdr3_length: 12
j_call: TRBJ1-1
cdr3_aa: ASSGGQLNTEAF

d_call: TRBD2
v_call: TRBV7-9
cdr3_length: 12
j_call: TRBJ2-7
cdr3_aa: ASSLGRDYREQY

d_call: NA
v_call: TRBV4-1
cdr3_length: 12
j_call: TRBJ1-5
cdr3_aa: ASSQGQFNQPQH

d_call: NA
v_call: TRBV15
cdr3_length: 10
j_call: TRBJ1-2
cdr3_aa: ATRQGNYGYT

d_call: NA
v_call: TRBV6-4
cdr3_length: 12
j_call: TRBJ1-2
cdr3_aa: ASSPEGGPYGYT

d_call: TRBD1
v_call: TRBV15
cdr3_length: 12
j_call: TRBJ1-1
cdr3_aa: ATRPLGQGTEAF

d_call: TRBD2
v_call: TRBV5-4
cdr3_length: 15
j_call: TRBJ2-5
cdr3_aa: ASSRLAGAQLQETQY

d_call: NA
v_call: TRBV18
cdr3_length: 11
j_call: TRBJ2-5
cdr3_aa: ASSPSDQETQY

d_call: TRBD1
v_call: TRBV5-4
cdr3_length: 13
j_call: TRBJ1-1
cdr3_aa: ASSPGTGLGTEAF

d_call: NA
v_call: TRBV19
cdr3_length: 12
j_call: TRBJ1-3
cdr3_aa: ASTRGGSGNTIY

d_call: TRBD1
v_call: TRBV6-2/TRBV6-3
cdr3_length: 17
j_call: TRBJ2-6
cdr3_aa: ASSYSRGQGFTGANVLT

d_call: NA
v_call: TRBV12-3/TRBV12-4
cdr3_length: 11
j_call: TRBJ2-4
cdr3_aa: ASSPVQGYIQY

d_call: TRBD1
v_call: TRBV4-1
cdr3_length: 16
j_call: TRBJ1-1
cdr3_aa: ASSPPDRGGPMNTEAF

d_call: TRBD1
v_call: TRBV2
cdr3_length: 13
j_call: TRBJ1-3
cdr3_aa: ASWGQGESGNTIY

d_call: NA
v_call: TRBV21-1
cdr3_length: 14
j_call: TRBJ1-2
cdr3_aa: ASSHPGRESNYGYT

d_call: TRBD1
v_call: TRBV28
cdr3_length: 13
j_call: TRBJ1-4
cdr3_aa: ASSLWRQGNEKLF

d_call: TRBD1
v_call: TRBV18
cdr3_length: 13
j_call: TRBJ2-4
cdr3_aa: ASSPEAGGRNIQY

d_call: NA
v_call: TRBV11-2
cdr3_length: 13
j_call: TRBJ2-7
cdr3_aa: ASSSKNGRALEQY

d_call: NA
v_call: TRBV6-2/TRBV6-3
cdr3_length: 12
j_call: TRBJ2-1
cdr3_aa: ASSLRREDNEQF

d_call: NA
v_call: TRBV7-8
cdr3_length: 13
j_call: TRBJ2-7
cdr3_aa: ASSLLHQELYEQY

d_call: NA
v_call: TRBV19
cdr3_length: 13
j_call: TRBJ1-5
cdr3_aa: ASSIEQGGNQPQH

d_call: NA
v_call: TRBV7-2
cdr3_length: 12
j_call: TRBJ2-3
cdr3_aa: ASSLAGAVDTQY

d_call: NA
v_call: TRBV14
cdr3_length: 13
j_call: TRBJ1-4
cdr3_aa: ASSQDLVLNEKLF

d_call: NA
v_call: TRBV5-4
cdr3_length: 13
j_call: TRBJ2-5
cdr3_aa: ASSLGPRDQETQY

d_call: NA
v_call: TRBV28
cdr3_length: 13
j_call: TRBJ1-1
cdr3_aa: ASNVLQDMGTEAF